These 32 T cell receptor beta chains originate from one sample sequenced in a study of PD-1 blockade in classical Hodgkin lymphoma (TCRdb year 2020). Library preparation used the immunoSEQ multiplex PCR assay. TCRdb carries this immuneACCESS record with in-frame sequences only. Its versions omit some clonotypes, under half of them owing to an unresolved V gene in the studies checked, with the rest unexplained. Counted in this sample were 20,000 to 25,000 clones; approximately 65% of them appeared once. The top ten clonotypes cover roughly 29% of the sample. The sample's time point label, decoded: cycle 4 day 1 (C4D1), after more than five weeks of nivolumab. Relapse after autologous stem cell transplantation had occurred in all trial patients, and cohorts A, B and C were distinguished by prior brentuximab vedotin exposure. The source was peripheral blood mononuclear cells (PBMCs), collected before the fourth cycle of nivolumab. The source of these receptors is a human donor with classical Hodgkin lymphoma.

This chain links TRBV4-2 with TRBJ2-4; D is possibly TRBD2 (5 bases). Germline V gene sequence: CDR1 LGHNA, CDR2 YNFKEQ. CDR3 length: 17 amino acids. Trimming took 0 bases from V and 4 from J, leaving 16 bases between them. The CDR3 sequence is CASSQELGGSLKNIQYF. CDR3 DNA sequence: TGTGCCAGCAGCCAAGAGTTAGGAGGAAGTCTTAAAAACATTCAGTACTTC.

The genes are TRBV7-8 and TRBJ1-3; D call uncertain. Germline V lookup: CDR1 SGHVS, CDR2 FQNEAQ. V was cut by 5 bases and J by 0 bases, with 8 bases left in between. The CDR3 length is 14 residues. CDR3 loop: CASSPGPSGNTIYF. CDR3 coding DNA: TGTGCCAGCAGCCCCGGCCCCTCTGGAAACACCATATATTTT.

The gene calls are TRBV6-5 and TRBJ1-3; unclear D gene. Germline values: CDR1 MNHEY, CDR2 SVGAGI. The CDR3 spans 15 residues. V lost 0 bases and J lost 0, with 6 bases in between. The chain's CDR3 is CASSYSSSSGNTIYF. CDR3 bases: TGTGCCAGCAGTTACTCATCGAGCTCTGGAAACACCATATATTTT.

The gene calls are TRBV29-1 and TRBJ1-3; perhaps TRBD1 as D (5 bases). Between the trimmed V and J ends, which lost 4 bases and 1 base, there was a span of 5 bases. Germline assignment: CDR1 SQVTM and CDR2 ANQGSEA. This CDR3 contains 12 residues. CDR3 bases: TGCAGCGTTGCAGGGTCTGGAAACACCATATATTTT. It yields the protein CSVAGSGNTIYF. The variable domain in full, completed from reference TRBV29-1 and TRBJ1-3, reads SAVISQKPSRDICQRGTSLTIQCQVDSQVTMMFWYRQQPGQSLTLIATANQGSEATYESGFVIDKFPISRPNLTFSTLTVSNMSPEDSSIYLCSVAGSGNTIYFGEGSWLTVV.

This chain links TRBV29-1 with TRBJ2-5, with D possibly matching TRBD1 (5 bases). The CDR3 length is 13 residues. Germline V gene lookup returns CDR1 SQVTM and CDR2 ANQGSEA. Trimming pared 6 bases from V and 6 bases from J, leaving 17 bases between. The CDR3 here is CSVATLDRKTQYF. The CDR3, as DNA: TGCAGCGTCGCTACACTCGACAGAAAGACCCAGTACTTC.

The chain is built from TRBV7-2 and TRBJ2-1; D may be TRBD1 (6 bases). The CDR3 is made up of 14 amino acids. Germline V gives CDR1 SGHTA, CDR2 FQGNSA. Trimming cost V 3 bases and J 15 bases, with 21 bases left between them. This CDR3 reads CASSLPRNRVGAFF. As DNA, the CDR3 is TGTGCCAGCAGCTTGCCTCGAAACAGGGTGGGGGCGTTCTTC.

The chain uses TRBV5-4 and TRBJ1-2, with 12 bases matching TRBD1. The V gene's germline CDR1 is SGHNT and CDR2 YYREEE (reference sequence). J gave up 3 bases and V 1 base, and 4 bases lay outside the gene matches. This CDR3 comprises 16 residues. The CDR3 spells CASSLMGQGADYGYTF. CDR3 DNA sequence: TGTGCCAGCAGCTTGATGGGACAGGGGGCAGACTATGGCTACACCTTC.

The CDR3 sequence: CAHQENYGYTF. The CDR3 coding sequence is TGTGCCCACCAGGAGAACTATGGCTACACCTTC. The rearrangement joins TRBV30 to TRBJ1-2; D gene ambiguous. V lost 8 bases to trimming and J lost 2 bases, with 9 bases between them. CDR1 is GTSNPN and CDR2 is SVGIG in the germline V gene (reference sequence). This CDR3 is built from 11 residues.

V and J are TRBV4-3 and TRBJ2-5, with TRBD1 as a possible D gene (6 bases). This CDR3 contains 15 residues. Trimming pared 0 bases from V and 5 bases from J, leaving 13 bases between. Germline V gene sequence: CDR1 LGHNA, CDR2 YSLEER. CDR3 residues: CASSQEQGAWETQYF. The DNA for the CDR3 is TGCGCCAGCAGCCAAGAACAGGGTGCGTGGGAGACCCAGTACTTC.

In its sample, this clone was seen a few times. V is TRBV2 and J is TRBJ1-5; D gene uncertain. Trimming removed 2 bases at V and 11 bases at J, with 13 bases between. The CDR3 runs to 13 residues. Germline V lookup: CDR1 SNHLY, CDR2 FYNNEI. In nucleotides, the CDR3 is TGTGCCAGCAGTGAAAGGTCAGAGCAGTCCCAGCATTTT. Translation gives CASSERSEQSQHF.

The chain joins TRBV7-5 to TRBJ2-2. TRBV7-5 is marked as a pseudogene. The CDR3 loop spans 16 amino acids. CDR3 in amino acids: CARVSSGRQMTGELFF. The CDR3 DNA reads TGTGCCAGAGTCTCTTCGGGGCGCCAAATGACCGGGGAGCTGTTTTTT.

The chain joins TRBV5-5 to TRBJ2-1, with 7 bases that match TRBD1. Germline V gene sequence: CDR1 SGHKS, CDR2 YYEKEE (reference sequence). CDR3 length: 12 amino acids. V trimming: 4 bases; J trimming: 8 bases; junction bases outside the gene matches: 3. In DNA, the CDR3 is TGTGCCAGCAGCCCCGACAGGGATGAGCAGTTCTTC. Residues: CASSPDRDEQFF.

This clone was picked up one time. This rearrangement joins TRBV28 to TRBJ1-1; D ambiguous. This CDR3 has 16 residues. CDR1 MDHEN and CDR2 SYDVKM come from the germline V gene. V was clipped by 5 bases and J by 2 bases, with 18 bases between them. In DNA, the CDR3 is TGTGCCAGCAGTCTGACTCTAAGCAGGCCCAACACTGAAGCTTTCTTT. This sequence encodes CASSLTLSRPNTEAFF. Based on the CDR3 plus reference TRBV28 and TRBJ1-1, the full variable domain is DVKVTQSSRYLVKRTGEKVFLECVQDMDHENMFWYRQDPGLGLRLIYFSYDVKMKEKGDIPEGYSVSREKKERFSLILESASTNQTSMYLCASSLTLSRPNTEAFFGQGTRLTVV.

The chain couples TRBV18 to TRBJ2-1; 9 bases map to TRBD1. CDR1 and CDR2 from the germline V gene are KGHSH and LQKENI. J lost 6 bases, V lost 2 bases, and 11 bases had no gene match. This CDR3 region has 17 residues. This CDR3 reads CASSPYGGTGLGNEQFF. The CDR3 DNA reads TGTGCCAGCTCACCATATGGCGGGACAGGGTTGGGCAATGAGCAGTTCTTC. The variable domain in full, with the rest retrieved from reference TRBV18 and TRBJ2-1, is NAGVMQNPRHLVRRRGQEARLRCSPMKGHSHVYWYRQLPEEGLKFMVYLQKENIIDESGMPKERFSAEFPKEGPSILRIQQVVRGDSAAYFCASSPYGGTGLGNEQFFGPGTRLTVL.

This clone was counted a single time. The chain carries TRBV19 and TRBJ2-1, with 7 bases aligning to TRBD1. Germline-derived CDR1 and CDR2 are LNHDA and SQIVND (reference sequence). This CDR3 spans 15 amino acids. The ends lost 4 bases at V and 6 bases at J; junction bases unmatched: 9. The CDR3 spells CASSSYLRDSNEQFF. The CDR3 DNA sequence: TGTGCCAGTAGTAGTTACCTCCGGGACAGCAATGAGCAGTTCTTC.

CDR3 bases: TGTGCCAGCAGCATTTCCTGGACTAGCGGGACCGGGGAGCTGTTTTTT. Residues: CASSISWTSGTGELFF. The chain links TRBV5-4 to TRBJ2-2; 11 nucleotides line up with TRBD2. With V trimmed by 4 bases and J by 5 bases, 7 bases remained unmatched. CDR1 is SGHNT, CDR2 YYREEE, per germline (reference sequence). The CDR3 loop spans 16 amino acids.

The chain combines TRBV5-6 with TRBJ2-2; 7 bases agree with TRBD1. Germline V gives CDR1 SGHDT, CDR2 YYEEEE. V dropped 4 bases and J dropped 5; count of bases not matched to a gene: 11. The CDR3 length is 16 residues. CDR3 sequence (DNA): TGTGCCAGCAGCGGGTCGACAGGGAAGTTGACCGGGGAGCTGTTTTTT. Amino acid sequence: CASSGSTGKLTGELFF.

CDR3 DNA: TGTGCCAGCAGTGAAATGACAGGGGGCTATGGCTACACCTTC. Translating gives CASSEMTGGYGYTF. J is TRBJ1-2 and V is TRBV6-1, with 9 bases matching TRBD1. The CDR3 consists of 14 residues. The germline V gene encodes CDR1 MNHNS and CDR2 SASEGT. J was trimmed by 4 bases and V by 2 bases; bases with no gene match: 2.

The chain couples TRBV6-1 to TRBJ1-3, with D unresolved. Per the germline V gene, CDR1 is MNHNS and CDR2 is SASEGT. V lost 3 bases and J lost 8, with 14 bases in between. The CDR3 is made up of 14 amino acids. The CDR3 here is CASSDSSQADTIYF. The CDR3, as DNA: TGTGCCAGCAGTGATTCGAGTCAGGCAGACACCATATATTTT.

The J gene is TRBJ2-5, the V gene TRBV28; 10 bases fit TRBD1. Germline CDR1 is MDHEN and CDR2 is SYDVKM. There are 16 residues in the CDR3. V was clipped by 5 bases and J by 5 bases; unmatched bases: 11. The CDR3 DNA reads TGTGCCAGCAGTCACTCGCGACAGGGGGCCGGGGAGACCCAGTACTTC. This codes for CASSHSRQGAGETQYF.

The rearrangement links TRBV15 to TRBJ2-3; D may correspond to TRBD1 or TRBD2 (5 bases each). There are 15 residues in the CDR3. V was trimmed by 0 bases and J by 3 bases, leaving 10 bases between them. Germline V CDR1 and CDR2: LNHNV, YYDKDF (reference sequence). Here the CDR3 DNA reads TGTGCCACCAGCAGAGATATGAGGGGTACAGATACGCAGTATTTT. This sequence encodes CATSRDMRGTDTQYF.

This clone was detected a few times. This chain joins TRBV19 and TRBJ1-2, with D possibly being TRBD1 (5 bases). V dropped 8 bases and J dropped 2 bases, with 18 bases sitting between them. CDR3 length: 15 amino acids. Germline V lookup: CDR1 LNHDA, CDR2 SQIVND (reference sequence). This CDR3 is CASHDRDPRNYGYTF. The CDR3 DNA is TGTGCCAGTCATGACCGGGACCCCAGAAACTATGGCTACACCTTC.

This CDR3 reads CASSLGAVNYEQYF. In DNA, the CDR3 is TGTGCCAGCAGCTTAGGCGCAGTTAACTACGAGCAGTACTTC. The gene calls are TRBV7-9 and TRBJ2-7; D is unresolved. The CDR3 is made up of 14 amino acids. V was clipped by 1 base and J by 3 bases, with 10 bases between them. CDR1 and CDR2 from the germline V gene are SEHNR and FQNEAQ (reference sequence).

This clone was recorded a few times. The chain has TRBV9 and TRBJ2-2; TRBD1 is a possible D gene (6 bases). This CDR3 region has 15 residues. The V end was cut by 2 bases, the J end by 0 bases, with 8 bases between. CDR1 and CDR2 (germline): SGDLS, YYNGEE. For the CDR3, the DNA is TGTGCCAGCAGCGTCGGGACAACGAACACCGGGGAGCTGTTTTTT. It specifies CASSVGTTNTGELFF. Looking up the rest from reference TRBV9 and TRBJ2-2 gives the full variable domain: DSGVTQTPKHLITATGQRVTLRCSPRSGDLSVYWYQQSLDQGLQFLIQYYNGEERAKGNILERFSAQQFPDLHSELNLSSLELGDSALYFCASSVGTTNTGELFFGEGSRLTVL.

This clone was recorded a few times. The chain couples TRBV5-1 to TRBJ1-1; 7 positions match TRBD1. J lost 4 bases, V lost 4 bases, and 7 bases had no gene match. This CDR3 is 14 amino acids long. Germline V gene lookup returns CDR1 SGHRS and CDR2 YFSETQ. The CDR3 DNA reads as TGCGCCAGCAGCATAGACAGGGTGGGCACTGAAGCTTTCTTT. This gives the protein CASSIDRVGTEAFF.

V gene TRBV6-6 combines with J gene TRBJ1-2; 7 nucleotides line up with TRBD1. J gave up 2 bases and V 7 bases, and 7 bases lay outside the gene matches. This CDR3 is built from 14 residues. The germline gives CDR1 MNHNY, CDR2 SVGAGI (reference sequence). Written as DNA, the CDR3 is TGTGCCAGCATGGTGACAGGGACCAACTATGGCTACACCTTC. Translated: CASMVTGTNYGYTF.

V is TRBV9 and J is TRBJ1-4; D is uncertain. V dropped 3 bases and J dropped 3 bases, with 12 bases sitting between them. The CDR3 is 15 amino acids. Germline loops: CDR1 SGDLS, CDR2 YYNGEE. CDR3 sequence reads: CASSADPRANEKLFF. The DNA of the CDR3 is TGTGCCAGCAGCGCAGATCCTCGGGCTAATGAAAAACTGTTTTTT.

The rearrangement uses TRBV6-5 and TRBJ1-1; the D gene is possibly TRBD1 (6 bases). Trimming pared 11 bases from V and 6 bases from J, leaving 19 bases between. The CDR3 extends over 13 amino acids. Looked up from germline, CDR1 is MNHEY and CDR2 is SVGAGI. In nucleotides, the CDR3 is TGTGCCTGCGCTGGGACACCGTCTTCTGAAGCTTTCTTT. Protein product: CACAGTPSSEAFF.

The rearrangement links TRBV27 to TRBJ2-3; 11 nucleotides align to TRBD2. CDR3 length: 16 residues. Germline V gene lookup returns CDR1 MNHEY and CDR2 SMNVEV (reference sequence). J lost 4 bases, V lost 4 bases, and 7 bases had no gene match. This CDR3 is CASSSLTSGDADTQYF. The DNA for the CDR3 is TGTGCCAGCAGTTCACTGACTAGCGGGGATGCAGATACGCAGTATTTT.

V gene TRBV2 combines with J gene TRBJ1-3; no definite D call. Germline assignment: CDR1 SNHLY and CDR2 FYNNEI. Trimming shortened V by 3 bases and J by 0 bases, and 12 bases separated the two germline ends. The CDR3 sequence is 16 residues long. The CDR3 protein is CASSDVDPNSGNTIYF. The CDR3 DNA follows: TGTGCCAGCAGTGACGTGGACCCCAACTCTGGAAACACCATATATTTT.

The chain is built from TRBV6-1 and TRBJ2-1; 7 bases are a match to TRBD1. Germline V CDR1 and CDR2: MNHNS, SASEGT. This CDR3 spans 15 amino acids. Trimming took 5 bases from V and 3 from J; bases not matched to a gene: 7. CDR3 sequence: CASSREDRHYNEQFF. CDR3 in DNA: TGTGCCAGCAGTCGTGAGGACAGGCACTACAATGAGCAGTTCTTC.

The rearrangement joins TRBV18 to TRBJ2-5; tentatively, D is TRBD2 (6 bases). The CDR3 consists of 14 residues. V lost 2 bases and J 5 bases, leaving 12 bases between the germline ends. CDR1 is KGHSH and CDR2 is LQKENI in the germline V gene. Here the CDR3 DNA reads TGTGCCAGCTCACCATCGGAGGGCTGGGAGACCCAGTACTTC. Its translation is CASSPSEGWETQYF.